These 5 T cell receptor beta chains were sequenced from one sample in a study of blood T cell repertoires in COVID-19. Sequencing was performed with immunoSEQ multiplex PCR; in TCRdb, only in-frame clones are kept and a portion is missing. This table has 45,000 to 65,000 clones, 89% appearing once. The sequenced material came from peripheral blood. These receptors came from a man in his 60s with active COVID-19.

This chain links TRBV11-2 with TRBJ2-2, with 10 positions matching TRBD1. V shed 6 bases, J shed 7 bases, and the junction held 8 bases outside the gene matches. CDR1 is SGHAT and CDR2 is FQNNGV in the germline V gene. The CDR3 sequence is 15 residues long. The CDR3 spells CASSMLTGGNGELFF. The DNA for the CDR3 is TGTGCCAGCAGTATGCTGACAGGGGGCAACGGGGAGCTGTTTTTT.

The CDR3 reads CASSARDSGNTIYF. CDR3 sequence (DNA): TGTGCCAGCAGCGCCCGGGACTCTGGAAACACCATATATTTT. The J gene is TRBJ1-3, the V gene TRBV7-6; no reliable D call. Trimming pared 5 bases from V and 0 bases from J, leaving 8 bases between. Germline V lookup: CDR1 SGHVS, CDR2 FNYEAQ. The CDR3 covers 14 residues.

The rearrangement links TRBV24-1 to TRBJ2-5, with TRBD2 matching 7 bases. Germline V lookup: CDR1 KGHDR, CDR2 SFDVKD. V gave up 3 bases and J gave up 5 bases; unmatched junction bases: 8. The CDR3 runs 15 residues. The CDR3 region is CATSDPGGAGETQYF. CDR3 DNA: TGTGCCACCAGTGATCCCGGGGGAGCGGGGGAGACCCAGTACTTC.

The chain links TRBV7-9 to TRBJ1-1; possibly TRBD1 for D (5 bases). The germline V gene has CDR1 SEHNR and CDR2 FQNEAQ (reference sequence). CDR3 length: 14 residues. The V gene lost 2 bases and the J gene lost 0 bases, with 7 bases spanning the gap. The CDR3 sequence: CASSLRQLNTEAFF. CDR3 sequence (DNA): TGTGCCAGCAGCTTAAGACAGTTGAACACTGAAGCTTTCTTT.

V usage is TRBV3-1 (or the pseudogene TRBV3-2) and J usage is TRBJ2-3, with 9 nucleotides matching TRBD2. V lost 5 bases and J lost 2; bases outside the gene matches: 8. The germline V gene encodes CDR1 LGHDT and CDR2 YNNKEL (reference sequence). This CDR3 contains 16 residues. This CDR3 reads CASSATTSGFTDTQYF. CDR3 nucleotides: TGTGCCAGCAGCGCCACCACTAGCGGGTTCACAGATACGCAGTATTTT.